The 20 T cell receptor beta chains below come from one sample, sequenced in a study of blood T cell repertoires in COVID-19. Here immunoSEQ multiplex PCR was the method, and the copy in TCRdb shows in-frame clones only, minus some. The data hold about 210,000 clones, with around 86% observed a single time. Specimen: PBMCs or T cells enriched from blood (not recorded which). Receptors were obtained from a woman in her 50s with acute COVID-19.

This chain uses TRBV13 with TRBJ2-7; D not certain. V was pared by 7 bases and J by 0 bases, with 10 bases between. Germline V gives CDR1 PRHDT, CDR2 FYEKMQ (reference sequence). CDR3 length: 13 residues. CDR3 coding DNA: TGTGCCAGCAAAAACGGGTACTCCTACGAGCAGTACTTC. This encodes CASKNGYSYEQYF.

V usage is TRBV19 and J usage is TRBJ2-2; TRBD1 is a possible D gene (5 bases). Per germline, CDR1 LNHDA and CDR2 SQIVND (reference sequence). This CDR3 spans 13 amino acids. The ends were cut back, 5 bases at V and 6 bases at J, with 10 bases in the middle. The CDR3 nucleotides are TGTGCCAGTAGTCAGGGTTCCGCCGGGGAGCTGTTTTTT. Amino acid sequence: CASSQGSAGELFF.

This clone occurred a few times. This sequence joins TRBV4-1 and TRBJ2-3; 8 bases are shared with TRBD1. Germline CDR1 is MGHRA and CDR2 is YSYEKL. The CDR3 runs 15 residues. V lost 7 bases to trimming and J lost 0 bases; unmatched junction nucleotides: 6. The DNA of the CDR3 is TGCGCCAGCAACCGACAGGGGATAAGCACAGATACGCAGTATTTT. Protein sequence: CASNRQGISTDTQYF.

Here the CDR3 DNA reads TGTGCCAGCAGCTTATGGGTGGTCGGGGGGGTAAACACCGGGGAGCTGTTTTTT. Encoded protein: CASSLWVVGGVNTGELFF. This sequence joins TRBV7-2 and TRBJ2-2; 8 positions match TRBD2. Germline trimming cut 2 bases from V and 2 bases from J; bases unmatched to any gene: 10. This CDR3 region has 18 residues. Germline V CDR1 and CDR2: SGHTA, FQGNSA.

V usage is TRBV27 and J usage is TRBJ2-7; D may be TRBD1 (5 bases). The CDR3 loop spans 14 amino acids. In germline, CDR1 is MNHEY, CDR2 SMNVEV (reference sequence). V was shortened by 6 bases and J by 2 bases, with 14 bases between the two germline ends. The CDR3 sequence: CASRRQMGTYEQYF. CDR3 coding DNA: TGTGCCAGCAGGAGACAGATGGGGACCTACGAGCAGTACTTC.

This clone has just a few counts. This chain connects TRBV5-3 to TRBJ2-7; TRBD2 agrees at 11 bases. TRBV5-3 is assigned to the ORF class and has an uncertain function. V gave up 5 bases and J gave up 3 bases; unmatched junction bases: 4. This CDR3 spans 14 amino acids. DNA for the CDR3: TGTGCCAGAAGGGCCACTAGCGGGAGCTACGAGCAGTACTTC. This gives the protein CARRATSGSYEQYF.

The chain employs TRBV9 and TRBJ2-4; D is unresolved. Deletions cut 0 bases from V and 4 bases from J, with 11 bases between. The CDR3 extends over 15 amino acids. Germline V lookup: CDR1 SGDLS, CDR2 YYNGEE. CDR3 residues: CASSVGSSWKNIQYF. The CDR3, as DNA: TGTGCCAGCAGCGTAGGGAGCTCCTGGAAAAACATTCAGTACTTC. Complete variable domain (other parts from reference TRBV9 and TRBJ2-4): DSGVTQTPKHLITATGQRVTLRCSPRSGDLSVYWYQQSLDQGLQFLIQYYNGEERAKGNILERFSAQQFPDLHSELNLSSLELGDSALYFCASSVGSSWKNIQYFGAGTRLSVL.

The CDR3 loop reads CSVEVEAGETQYF. The CDR3 DNA sequence: TGCAGCGTTGAAGTAGAGGCTGGGGAGACCCAGTACTTC. The gene calls are TRBV29-1 and TRBJ2-5; D call uncertain. Germline values: CDR1 SQVTM, CDR2 ANQGSEA. The germline V and J ends were trimmed by 1 base and 5 bases, with 11 bases remaining between them. The CDR3 extends over 13 amino acids.

The chain has TRBV7-2 and TRBJ1-2; D is ambiguous. Between the trimmed V and J ends, which lost 7 bases and 5 bases, there was a span of 17 bases. The germline V gene has CDR1 SGHTA and CDR2 FQGNSA. This CDR3 has 14 amino acids. The CDR3 is CASTPDILPYGYTF. Written as DNA, the CDR3 is TGTGCCAGCACCCCTGACATCCTTCCGTATGGCTACACCTTC. Full variable domain (outside the CDR3, taken from reference TRBV7-2 and TRBJ1-2): GAGVSQSPSNKVTEKGKDVELRCDPISGHTALYWYRQSLGQGLEFLIYFQGNSAPDKSGLPSDRFSAERTGGSVSTLTIQRTQQEDSAVYLCASTPDILPYGYTFGSGTRLTVV.

The chain uses TRBV27 and TRBJ2-1; the match to TRBD2 covers 7 bases. The junction had 10 bases not matched to a gene; V was cut back by 8 bases and J by 6 bases. The CDR3 length is 14 residues. CDR1 is MNHEY and CDR2 is SMNVEV in the germline V gene (reference sequence). The CDR3 region has the DNA TGTGCCAGCCTACTGAGCGGGAACAGCAATGAGCAGTTCTTC. Translating it yields CASLLSGNSNEQFF.

The chain recombines TRBV12-5 with TRBJ1-3; 8 positions agree with TRBD1. Trimming removed 5 bases from V and 2 bases from J; junction bases left unmatched: 2. Per germline, CDR1 LGHNT and CDR2 FRNRAP. The CDR3 has 14 residues. CDR3 sequence: CASGQQGAGNTIYF. The CDR3 nucleotides are TGTGCTAGTGGTCAACAGGGGGCTGGAAACACCATATATTTT.

The CDR3 nucleotides read TGTGCCAGCAGTGCCAGCGGCTACTACGAGCAGTACTTC. It yields the protein CASSASGYYEQYF. The V call is TRBV27, the J call TRBJ2-7; a weak D match, TRBD2 (5 bases). CDR1 and CDR2 from the germline V gene are MNHEY and SMNVEV (reference sequence). Trimming stripped 5 bases from V and 3 bases from J, with 11 bases between. This CDR3 is 13 amino acids long.

This rearrangement joins TRBV19 to TRBJ1-1, with D maybe TRBD1 (5 bases). V was cut by 2 bases and J by 5 bases, with 15 bases left in between. The CDR3 sequence is 15 residues long. Looked up from germline, CDR1 is LNHDA and CDR2 is SQIVND (reference sequence). CDR3 sequence: CASSIYSAGLTEAFF. The DNA for the CDR3 is TGTGCCAGTAGTATATACTCTGCAGGGCTGACTGAAGCTTTCTTT.

The CDR3, as DNA: TGTGCCAGCAGCGGGAACAGGGGAAGGCATAACAATGAGCAGTTCTTC. Translated: CASSGNRGRHNNEQFF. The chain recombines TRBV3-1 (or the pseudogene TRBV3-2) with TRBJ2-1; 7 nucleotides agree with TRBD1. Trimming at V came to 5 bases and at J to 5 bases, leaving 12 bases not matched to a gene. The CDR3 is made up of 16 amino acids. CDR1 and CDR2 (germline): LGHDT, YNNKEL (reference sequence).

V is TRBV4-2 and J is TRBJ1-1; D is perhaps TRBD1 (6 bases). Germline V gene lookup returns CDR1 LGHNA and CDR2 YNFKEQ. This CDR3 is 16 amino acids long. Trimming shortened V by 4 bases and J by 2 bases, and 17 bases separated the two germline ends. The CDR3 nucleotides are TGTGCCAGCAGCCCAAATTTAGGGACACCCAACACTGAAGCTTTCTTT. Protein product: CASSPNLGTPNTEAFF.

This sequence joins TRBV6-5 and TRBJ1-1, with 7 positions matching TRBD1. Germline V gene data show CDR1 as MNHEY and CDR2 as SVGAGI. V shed 6 bases and J 4 bases; nucleotides not matched to a gene: 5. CDR3 size: 13 residues. The CDR3, as DNA: TGTGCCAGCAGGGAGACAGGGATCACTGAAGCTTTCTTT. This encodes CASRETGITEAFF.

J is TRBJ2-7 and V is TRBV2, with TRBD1 matching 7 bases. V shed 2 bases and J 4 bases; nucleotides not matched to a gene: 11. This CDR3 contains 16 residues. From germline, CDR1 is SNHLY and CDR2 FYNNEI. The DNA of the CDR3 is TGTGCCAGCAGTGAACCATCGACAGGGATTTTTTACGAGCAGTACTTC. Encoded protein: CASSEPSTGIFYEQYF.

The J gene is TRBJ2-7, the V gene TRBV5-4; D perhaps matches TRBD2 (6 bases). Trimming took 4 bases from V and 1 from J, leaving 12 bases between them. The length of the CDR3 is 14 residues. Per the germline V gene, CDR1 is SGHNT and CDR2 is YYREEE (reference sequence). The CDR3 loop is CASSRGGESYEQYF. The CDR3 nucleotides read TGTGCCAGCAGCCGTGGAGGGGAATCCTACGAGCAGTACTTC.

J is TRBJ1-6 and V is TRBV7-8; D not certain. Looked up from germline, CDR1 is SGHVS and CDR2 is FQNEAQ. There are 18 residues in the CDR3. V lost 5 bases to trimming and J lost 0 bases, with 17 bases between them. The CDR3 reads CASSQTQRESSYNSPLHF. The CDR3 nucleotides read TGTGCCAGCAGCCAAACCCAAAGAGAGAGCTCCTATAATTCACCCCTCCACTTT.

This clone occurred a few times. The chain recombines TRBV28 with TRBJ1-3; 7 nucleotides agree with TRBD1. In germline, CDR1 is MDHEN, CDR2 SYDVKM. Trimming cost V 7 bases and J 3 bases; bases outside gene matches: 9. The CDR3 is made up of 15 amino acids. For the CDR3, the DNA is TGTGCCAGCAACCCGACAGGGTCTAGTGGAAACACCATATATTTT. It codes for CASNPTGSSGNTIYF.